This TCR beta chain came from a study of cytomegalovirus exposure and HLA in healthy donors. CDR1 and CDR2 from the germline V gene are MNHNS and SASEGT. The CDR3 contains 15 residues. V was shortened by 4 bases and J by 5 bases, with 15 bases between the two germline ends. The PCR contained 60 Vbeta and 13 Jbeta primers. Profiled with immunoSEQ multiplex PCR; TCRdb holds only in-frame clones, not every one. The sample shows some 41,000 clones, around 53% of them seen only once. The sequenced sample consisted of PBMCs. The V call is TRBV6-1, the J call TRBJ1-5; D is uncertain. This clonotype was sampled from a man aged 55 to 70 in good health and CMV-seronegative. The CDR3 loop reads CASSARSDTYQPQHF. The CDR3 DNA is TGTGCCAGCAGTGCTCGTTCAGACACATATCAGCCCCAGCATTTT.